The T cell receptor beta chain under discussion was sequenced for a study of blood T cells in healthy people across ages. Germline V CDR1 and CDR2: MNHEY, SMNVEV (reference sequence). The CDR3 is 14 amino acids. The ends were cut back, 1 base at V and 2 bases at J, with 8 bases in the middle. This clonotype was seen more than once but under ten times. Together with a sample-barcoded 5' primer, a J-beta primer mix was included in a second PCR lasting roughly 6 to 12 cycles. TCRdb used MiXCR to reprocess the 5' RACE reads, holding one entry per CDR3 protein. The repertoire has about 1.1 million distinct CDR3 sequences, 35% to 40% of them found once; the top ten carry under 15%.

V and J are TRBV27 and TRBJ1-1, with D unresolved. The source of this sequence is a young man in good health. The specimen sequenced was blood. CDR3 sequence reads: CASSLYGENTEAFF. The CDR3 DNA is TGTGCCAGCAGTTTATATGGGGAAAACACTGAAGCTTTCTTT.